The entry below gives a single T cell receptor (beta chain) sequence along with its context. The antigen this receptor binds is unknown. Base-call qualities are not available, and no considerably larger clone is one nucleotide away. These data originate in a study of Tregs in tolerant kidney transplant recipients (dated by TCRdb to 2018 to 2020). Concerning the study at large: The study applied TCRbeta sequencing to find donor-specific regulatory T cells before combined kidney and bone marrow transplantation and then followed those same cells after transplant.

For TCRbeta CDR3 sequencing, genomic DNA from the sorted cells was extracted using the QIAGEN DNeasy Blood and Tissue Kit. Through immunoSEQ, high-throughput TCRbeta CDR3 sequencing was done commercially, including PCR amplification with internal controls and bias correction. The authors' analysis ran thus. A unique productive TCRbeta sequence was defined by the CDR3 nucleotide sequence when primers matched, and otherwise by the CDR3 amino acid sequence together with the Vbeta and Jbeta genes. To correct sorting error, sequences shared between sorted populations at a frequency ratio of 2:1 or less were removed; the rest were assigned to the higher population. A sequence was defined as donor-reactive if the sequence was expanded at least 5-fold in CFSE-low cells compared with unstimulated cells and had a frequency of at least 0.01% in CFSE-low cells. Repertoire divergence was quantified by Jensen-Shannon divergence calculated from the top 100 TCRbeta sequences ranked by frequency. When a sample had multiple sequencing runs, each run was corrected for sorting error separately and the runs were then pooled. TCRdb holds this immuneACCESS table with in-frame rearrangements only. Some clones are missing; in checked studies, unresolved V genes explain under half, and the rest has no known cause. The V and J calls and clone size were taken over from that table, and D and trimming were inferred from the DNA. The sample has 65,000 or so clones on record, 87% of them singletons. The top ten constitute under 4.5% of the sample.

Overall results and qualifications from the work: In tolerant patients, the expansion of donor-specific Tregs was greater than global Treg expansion, suggesting that the expansion was antigen-driven rather than nonspecific. Because the study included only a small number of patients, the results must be confirmed in larger populations and under other immunosuppression protocols. Because the PCR primers were changed over time for some patients, nucleotide-level comparison could not be performed across the samples from those patients. Biological reproducibility was not directly addressed, though technical replication error appeared minimal. Expanding Tregs with activated donor B cells appeared to identify the most biologically relevant and donor-specific TCRbeta repertoire.

The CDR3 spans 16 residues, from the cysteine through the phenylalanine. Just the 48-base CDR3 DNA is kept, in frame starting at base 1. Deletion took 4 bases off V and 4 bases off J, with a span of 18 bases between the germline ends. As encoded in the germline V gene (reference sequence), CDR1 is LNHDA while CDR2 is SQIVND. The meaning of the sample's time point label: 6 months after combined kidney and bone marrow transplant. Related donors were used in the transplants with nonmyeloablative bone marrow transplantation, and mixed chimerism was transient in the human trials. Unstimulated Tregs (CD4+CD25+CD127-), CD4+ non-Tregs (CD4+CD25-), CD4 and CD8 cells were FACS-sorted from thawed PBMCs. The patients were a few recipients of combined kidney and bone marrow transplants from the ITN036ST trial, and samples were available only for these trial subjects. Healthy control blood was processed to PBMCs with a Ficoll density gradient and then cryopreserved, whereas patient PBMCs were collected both before and after transplant.

This specimen consisted of CD4+ T cells from blood (PBMCs), obtained 6 months after the transplant. The V and J genes are TRBV19 and TRBJ2-3, and TRBD2 may be the D gene, going by 5 matching bases. This sequence originates from a human patient who received a combined kidney and bone marrow transplant. Some T cells may derive from the graft donor when a transplant has been performed. CDR3 protein: CASSTPGTRGADTQYF. The DNA is as follows: TGTGCCAGTAGTACCCCAGGTACTCGGGGAGCAGATACGCAGTATTTT.